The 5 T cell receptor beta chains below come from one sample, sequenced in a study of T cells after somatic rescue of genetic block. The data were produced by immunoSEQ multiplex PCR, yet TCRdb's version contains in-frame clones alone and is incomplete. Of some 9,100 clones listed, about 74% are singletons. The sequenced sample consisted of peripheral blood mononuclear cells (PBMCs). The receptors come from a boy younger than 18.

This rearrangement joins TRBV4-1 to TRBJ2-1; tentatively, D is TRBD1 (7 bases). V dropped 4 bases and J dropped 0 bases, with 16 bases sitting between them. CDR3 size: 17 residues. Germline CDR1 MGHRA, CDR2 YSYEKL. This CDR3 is CASSLTIRGVSYNEQFF. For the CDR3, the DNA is TGCGCCAGCAGCCTCACCATCAGGGGGGTCTCCTACAATGAGCAGTTCTTC.

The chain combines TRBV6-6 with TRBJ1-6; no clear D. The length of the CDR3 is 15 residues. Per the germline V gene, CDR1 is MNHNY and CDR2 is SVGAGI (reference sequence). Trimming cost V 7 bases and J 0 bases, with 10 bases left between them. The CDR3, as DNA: TGTGCCAGCAACCTGGATAGCTCCTATAATTCACCCCTCCACTTT. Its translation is CASNLDSSYNSPLHF.

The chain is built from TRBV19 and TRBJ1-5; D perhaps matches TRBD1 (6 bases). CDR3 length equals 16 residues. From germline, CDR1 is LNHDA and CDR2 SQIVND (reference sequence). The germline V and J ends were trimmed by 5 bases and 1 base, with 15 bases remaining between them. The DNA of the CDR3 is TGTGCCAGTAGTGTATTTCAGGGGCCAAGCAATCAGCCCCAGCATTTT. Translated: CASSVFQGPSNQPQHF.

The CDR3 DNA sequence: TGTGCCAGCACCAAACCGTCTAAGGGACAGCTGACCCAGTACTTC. As protein: CASTKPSKGQLTQYF. V usage is TRBV5-6 and J usage is TRBJ2-5; the match to TRBD1 covers 7 bases. CDR3 length equals 15 residues. V lost 6 bases to trimming and J lost 7 bases; unmatched junction nucleotides: 15. Per germline, CDR1 SGHDT and CDR2 YYEEEE.

CDR3 sequence: CASSVGGLGWNTGELFF. DNA for the CDR3: TGTGCCAGCAGCGTCGGAGGGCTGGGATGGAACACCGGGGAGCTGTTTTTT. The chain employs TRBV9 and TRBJ2-2; possibly TRBD2 for D (6 bases). V shed 2 bases and J shed 1 base, with 15 bases lying between them. Germline V CDR1 and CDR2: SGDLS, YYNGEE. This CDR3 is built from 17 residues.